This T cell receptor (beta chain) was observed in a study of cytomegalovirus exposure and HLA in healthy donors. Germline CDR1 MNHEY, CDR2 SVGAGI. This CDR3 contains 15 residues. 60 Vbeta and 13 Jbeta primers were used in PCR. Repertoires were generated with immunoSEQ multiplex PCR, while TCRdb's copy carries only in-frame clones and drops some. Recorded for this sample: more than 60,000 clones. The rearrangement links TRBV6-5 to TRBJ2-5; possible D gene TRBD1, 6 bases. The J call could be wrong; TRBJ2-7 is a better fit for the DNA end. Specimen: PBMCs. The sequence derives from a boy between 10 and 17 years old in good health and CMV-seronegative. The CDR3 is CASSYKGEVEYEQYF. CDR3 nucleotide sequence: TGTGCCAGCAGTTACAAGGGGGAAGTGGAGTACGAGCAGTACTTC.